The next 15 T cell receptor beta chains were all read from a single sample in a study of T cell responses to AZD1222 COVID-19 vaccine. Profiled with immunoSEQ multiplex PCR; TCRdb holds only in-frame clones, not every one. The table includes some 140,000 clones, around nine tenths detected once. The specimen comprised peripheral blood, sampled on day 0 of AZD1222 vaccination. These receptors all stem from an adult in good health.

V and J are TRBV19 and TRBJ2-7, with 8 bases lining up with TRBD1. The CDR3 length is 16 residues. Germline CDR1 LNHDA, CDR2 SQIVND (reference sequence). The ends lost 6 bases at V and 3 bases at J; junction bases unmatched: 13. CDR3 sequence: CASSFQHRDRNYEQYF. The CDR3 DNA reads as TGTGCCAGTAGCTTCCAGCACCGGGACAGGAACTACGAGCAGTACTTC.

The J gene is TRBJ1-2, the V gene TRBV29-1; the D is unclear. Trimming left V 3 bases short and J 4 bases short, with 6 bases between. This CDR3 is built from 11 residues. Germline assignment: CDR1 SQVTM and CDR2 ANQGSEA. The CDR3 loop reads CSVDSLYGYTF. The DNA of the CDR3 is TGCAGCGTTGACAGCCTCTATGGCTACACCTTC.

The chain carries TRBV6-4 and TRBJ2-2; possibly TRBD1 for D (6 bases). The CDR3 is 16 residues long. V lost 2 bases, J lost 4 bases, and 14 bases lay in between. Per germline, CDR1 MRHNA and CDR2 SNTAGT. CDR3 coding DNA: TGTGCCAGCAGTGACCGGTGGGGGCCGGGCACCGGGGAGCTGTTTTTT. Translation gives CASSDRWGPGTGELFF.

The chain is built from TRBV6-2 or TRBV6-3 and TRBJ2-5; D unclear. CDR3 length equals 14 residues. Germline lookup yields CDR1 MNHEY and CDR2 SVGEGT. V gave up 6 bases and J gave up 4 bases, with 15 bases separating them. In nucleotides, the CDR3 is TGTGCCAGCAGCCGAGAGCTCTTCGGAGAGACCCAGTACTTC. Translated, it gives CASSRELFGETQYF.

This chain joins TRBV5-5 and TRBJ2-5, with D perhaps given as TRBD1 or TRBD2 (5 bases each). Germline-derived CDR1 and CDR2 are SGHKS and YYEKEE (reference sequence). V was clipped by 4 bases and J by 2 bases, with 15 bases between them. This CDR3 is 15 amino acids long. The DNA of the CDR3 is TGTGCCAGCAGCCTCGTTGGGACGCGGCAAGAGACCCAGTACTTC. Amino acid sequence: CASSLVGTRQETQYF.

The J gene is TRBJ1-5, the V gene TRBV7-8, with 8 bases fitting TRBD1. The V and J ends lost 2 bases and 8 bases, in that order; junction bases with no gene match: 14. The CDR3 covers 17 residues. Germline V gene lookup returns CDR1 SGHVS and CDR2 FQNEAQ. CDR3 nucleotides: TGTGCCAGCAGCTTATTGGTTGGACAGGGATTAATCAAGCCCCAGCATTTT. Translating gives CASSLLVGQGLIKPQHF.

This sequence joins TRBV4-3 and TRBJ2-4; 7 bases match TRBD1. In germline, CDR1 is LGHNA, CDR2 YSLEER. V was clipped by 3 bases and J by 3 bases; unmatched bases: 2. The CDR3 is made up of 14 amino acids. This CDR3 is CASSQAGGKNIQYF. CDR3 in DNA: TGCGCCAGCAGCCAGGCAGGGGGCAAAAACATTCAGTACTTC.

V gene TRBV27 combines with J gene TRBJ2-7, with TRBD1 matching 8 bases. The CDR3 runs 15 residues. Germline values: CDR1 MNHEY, CDR2 SMNVEV (reference sequence). Trimming at V came to 4 bases and at J to 3 bases, leaving 8 bases not matched to a gene. The DNA for the CDR3 is TGTGCCAGCAGTTCACAGGGGGGCCGCTTCTACGAGCAGTACTTC. Its translation: CASSSQGGRFYEQYF.

V gene TRBV11-2 combines with J gene TRBJ2-3, with 8 nucleotides matching TRBD2. Trimming took 5 bases from V and 0 from J; bases not matched to a gene: 7. Germline CDR1 reads SGHAT; CDR2 reads FQNNGV. This CDR3 comprises 16 residues. The CDR3 sequence: CASSPGGGLSTDTQYF. The CDR3, as DNA: TGTGCCAGCAGCCCAGGCGGGGGGCTAAGCACAGATACGCAGTATTTT.

This rearrangement joins TRBV24-1 to TRBJ2-5, with D unclear. The germline V gene encodes CDR1 KGHDR and CDR2 SFDVKD. Between the trimmed V and J ends, which lost 4 bases and 5 bases, there was a span of 13 bases. This CDR3 is built from 14 residues. The CDR3 here is CATSEADGRETQYF. The DNA for the CDR3 is TGTGCCACCAGTGAGGCGGATGGCCGGGAGACCCAGTACTTC.

This rearrangement joins TRBV4-2 to TRBJ1-1; 9 bases align to TRBD1. Germline V gives CDR1 LGHNA, CDR2 YNFKEQ. The V gene end was trimmed by 4 bases and the J gene end by 1 base; junction bases not matched to a gene: 4. The CDR3 length is 15 residues. CDR3 amino acids: CASSLTGQGNTEAFF. The CDR3, as DNA: TGTGCCAGCAGCCTTACGGGACAGGGGAACACTGAAGCTTTCTTT.

The chain is built from TRBV7-3 and TRBJ2-1, with 7 bases aligning to TRBD2. V was pared by 4 bases and J by 4 bases, with 4 bases of the junction left unmatched. Per germline, CDR1 SGHTA and CDR2 FQGTGA. The CDR3 is made up of 14 amino acids. The CDR3 reads CASSSSGGYNEQFF. The DNA of the CDR3 is TGTGCCAGCAGCTCTAGCGGAGGGTACAATGAGCAGTTCTTC.

This rearrangement joins TRBV19 to TRBJ1-2, with unresolved D. Deletions cut 1 base from V and 4 bases from J, with 22 bases between. This CDR3 comprises 18 residues. Germline V gene sequence: CDR1 LNHDA, CDR2 SQIVND (reference sequence). In DNA, the CDR3 is TGTGCCAGTAGTATAGTCGGTCCTAGGGCCCCCGCCGTCTATGGCTACACCTTC. Translating it yields CASSIVGPRAPAVYGYTF.

The rearrangement links TRBV6-5 to TRBJ1-2, with 9 positions matching TRBD1. Germline CDR1 and CDR2: MNHEY and SVGAGI. There are 16 residues in the CDR3. With V trimmed by 2 bases and J by 5 bases, 9 bases remained unmatched. CDR3 DNA sequence: TGTGCCAGCAGTTACGTGTCTGGGACAGGGCCGTATGGCTACACCTTC. Protein product: CASSYVSGTGPYGYTF.

The rearrangement joins TRBV11-2 to TRBJ1-4; D is uncertain. CDR3 length: 11 residues. V shed 2 bases and J shed 6 bases, with 1 base lying between them. CDR1 SGHAT and CDR2 FQNNGV come from the germline V gene. Here the CDR3 reads CASSLHEKLFF. The CDR3 DNA reads TGTGCCAGCAGCTTACATGAAAAACTGTTTTTT. Supplemented by reference TRBV11-2 and TRBJ1-4, the full variable domain reads EAGVAQSPRYKIIEKRQSVAFWCNPISGHATLYWYQQILGQGPKLLIQFQNNGVVDDSQLPKDRFSAERLKGVDSTLKIQPAKLEDSAVYLCASSLHEKLFFGSGTQLSVL.